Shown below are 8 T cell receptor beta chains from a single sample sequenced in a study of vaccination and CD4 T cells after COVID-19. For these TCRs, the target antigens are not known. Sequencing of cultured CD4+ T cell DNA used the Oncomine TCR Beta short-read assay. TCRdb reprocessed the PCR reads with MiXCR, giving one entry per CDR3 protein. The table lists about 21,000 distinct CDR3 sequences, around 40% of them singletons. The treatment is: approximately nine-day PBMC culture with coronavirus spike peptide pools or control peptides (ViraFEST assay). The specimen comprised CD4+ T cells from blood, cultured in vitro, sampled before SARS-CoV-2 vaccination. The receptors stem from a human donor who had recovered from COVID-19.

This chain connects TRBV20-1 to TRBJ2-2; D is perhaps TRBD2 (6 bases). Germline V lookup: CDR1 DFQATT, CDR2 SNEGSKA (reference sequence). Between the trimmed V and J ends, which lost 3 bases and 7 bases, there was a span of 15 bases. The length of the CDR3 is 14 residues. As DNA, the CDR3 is TGCAGTGCTAGCCCCGGGGGTAGGGGCGGGGAGCTGTTTTTT. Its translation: CSASPGGRGGELFF.

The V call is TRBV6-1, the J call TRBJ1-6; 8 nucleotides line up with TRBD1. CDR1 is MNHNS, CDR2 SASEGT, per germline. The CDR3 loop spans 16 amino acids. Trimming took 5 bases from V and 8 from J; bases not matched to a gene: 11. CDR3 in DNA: TGTGCCAGCAGTAACCCCGGACAGGGAGGGGATTCACCCCTCCACTTT. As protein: CASSNPGQGGDSPLHF.

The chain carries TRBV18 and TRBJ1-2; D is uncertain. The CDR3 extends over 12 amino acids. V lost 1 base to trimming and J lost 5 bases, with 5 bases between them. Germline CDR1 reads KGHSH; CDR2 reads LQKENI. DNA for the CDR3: TGTGCCAGCTCACCACTATCTTATGGCTACACCTTC. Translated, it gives CASSPLSYGYTF.

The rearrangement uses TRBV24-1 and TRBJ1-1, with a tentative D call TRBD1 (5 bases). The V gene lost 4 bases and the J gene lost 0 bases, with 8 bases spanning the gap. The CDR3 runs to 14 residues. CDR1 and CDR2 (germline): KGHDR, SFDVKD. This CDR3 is CATSDDRLNTEAFF. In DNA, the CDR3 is TGTGCCACCAGTGACGACAGACTGAACACTGAAGCTTTCTTT.

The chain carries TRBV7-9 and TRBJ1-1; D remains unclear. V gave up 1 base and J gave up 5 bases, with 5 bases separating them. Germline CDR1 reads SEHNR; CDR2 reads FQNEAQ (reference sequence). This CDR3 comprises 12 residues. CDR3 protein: CASSLGRTEAFF. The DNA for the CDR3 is TGTGCCAGCAGCTTAGGTCGGACTGAAGCTTTCTTT.

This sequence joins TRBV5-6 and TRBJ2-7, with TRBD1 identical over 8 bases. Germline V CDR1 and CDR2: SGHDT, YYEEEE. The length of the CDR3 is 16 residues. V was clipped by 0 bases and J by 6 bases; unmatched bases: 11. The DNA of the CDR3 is TGTGCCAGCAGCTTGGGACCGGACAGGGTGGTTTTCGAGCAGTACTTC. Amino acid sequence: CASSLGPDRVVFEQYF.

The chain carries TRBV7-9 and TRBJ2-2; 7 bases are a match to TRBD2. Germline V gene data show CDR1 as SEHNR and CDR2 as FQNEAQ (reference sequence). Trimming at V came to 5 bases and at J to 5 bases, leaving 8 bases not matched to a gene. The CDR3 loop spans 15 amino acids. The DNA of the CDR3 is TGTGCCAGCAGCCTCGCGGGAGTAGCGACCGGGGAGCTGTTTTTT. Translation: CASSLAGVATGELFF. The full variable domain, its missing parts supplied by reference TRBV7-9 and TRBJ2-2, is DTGVSQNPRHKITKRGQNVTFRCDPISEHNRLYWYRQTLGQGPEFLTYFQNEAQLEKSRLLSDRFSAERPKGSFSTLEIQRTEQGDSAMYLCASSLAGVATGELFFGEGSRLTVL.

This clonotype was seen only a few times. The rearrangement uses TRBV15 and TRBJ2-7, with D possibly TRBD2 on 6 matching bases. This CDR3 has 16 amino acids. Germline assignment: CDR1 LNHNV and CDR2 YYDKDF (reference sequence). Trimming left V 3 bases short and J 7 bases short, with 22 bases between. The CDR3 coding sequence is TGTGCCACCAGCAGCCGCCCCTCTAGGGAAGGGAGGGAGCAGTACTTC. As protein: CATSSRPSREGREQYF. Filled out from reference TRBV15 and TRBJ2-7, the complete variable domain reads DAMVIQNPRYQVTQFGKPVTLSCSQTLNHNVMYWYQQKSSQAPKLLFHYYDKDFNNEADTPDNFQSRRPNTSFCFLDIRSPGLGDTAMYLCATSSRPSREGREQYFGPGTRLTVT.